Listed below are T cell receptor beta chains from one sample, sequenced in a study of shared clonotypes between healthy human individuals. The assay was immunoSEQ multiplex PCR, and TCRdb's table has in-frame clones only and misses some. The data hold about 2.4 million clones, with around nine tenths observed a single time. Sequenced material: naive CD4+ T cells sorted from blood. The receptors stem from a man aged 18 to 30 in good health. Both conserved end residues are part of each CDR3. The D gene is left open where the match is weak. The size entry is marked missing in some rows and otherwise reads once, few, many or a size class.

V gene	clone size	D gene	J gene	CDR3 DNA	CDR3 protein
TRBV6-6	.	.	TRBJ2-7	TGTGCCAGCCGGTTGCTACGGGACCGGACATCCTACGAGCAGTACTTC	CASRLLRDRTSYEQYF
TRBV6-1	.	.	TRBJ1-4	TGTGCCAGCAGTGCGAAAGACAGGAGTGAAAAACTGTTTTTT	CASSAKDRSEKLFF
TRBV30	.	TRBD2	TRBJ2-7	TGTGCCTGGAGTGTGATTAGCGGGAGAGTCGAGCAGTACTTC	CAWSVISGRVEQYF
TRBV5-4	.	TRBD2	TRBJ2-7	TGTGCCAGCGGTCAAGGGCTAGCGGGAGAGGTCTTC	CASGQGLAGEVF
TRBV7-9	.	.	TRBJ1-1	TGTGCCAGCAGCTTTAGTCGTCCTGAAGCTTTCTTT	CASSFSRPEAFF
TRBV6-1	.	TRBD2	TRBJ2-1	TGTGCCAGCAGTGAACTAGCGGCACACTACAATGAGCAGTTCTTC	CASSELAAHYNEQFF
TRBV5-4	.	TRBD2	TRBJ2-5	TGTGCCAGCAGCTTGGGGACTAGCGGTGGAGAGACCCAGTACTTC	CASSLGTSGGETQYF
TRBV9	.	TRBD1	TRBJ1-4	TGTGCCAGCAGCGTCGGGACAGCAAATGAAAAACTGTTTTTT	CASSVGTANEKLFF
TRBV2	.	.	TRBJ2-1	TGTGCCAGCAGTGGAACAAATTCCCTTTACAATGAGCAGTTCTTC	CASSGTNSLYNEQFF
TRBV19	.	.	TRBJ2-1	TGTGCCAGTAGTACTATGCCCAATGAGCAGTTCTTC	CASSTMPNEQFF
TRBV5-4	.	.	TRBJ1-3	TGTGCCAGCAGCCGGGACCTCGGAGGCACCATATATTTT	CASSRDLGGTIYF
TRBV28	.	.	TRBJ2-1	TGTGCCAGCAGTTTCGTTGTTGGAGGGGGATTGGAGTTCTTC	CASSFVVGGGLEFF
TRBV11-3	.	TRBD1	TRBJ2-5	TGTGCCAGCAGAGCGGACAGGGACAAACAAGAGACCCAGTACTTC	CASRADRDKQETQYF
TRBV7-9	.	.	TRBJ1-3	TGTGCCAGCAGCTTATTCACTAACTCTGGAAACACCATATATTTT	CASSLFTNSGNTIYF
TRBV9	.	.	TRBJ1-3	TGTGCCAGCAGCTCCCCAGGGTTCGAACGGTCTGGAAACACCATATATTTT	CASSSPGFERSGNTIYF
TRBV7-2	.	TRBD1	TRBJ2-7	TGTGCCAGCAGGAAGGACAGGGACCACGAGCAGTACTTC	CASRKDRDHEQYF
TRBV10-3	.	TRBD1	TRBJ2-3	TGTGCCATCAGTGAATGGGGGGACAGGAGCACAGATACGCAGTATTTT	CAISEWGDRSTDTQYF
TRBV6-1	.	TRBD1	TRBJ2-5	TGTGCCAGCAGTGCCTGGGGGGACAGGGAGACCCAGTACTTC	CASSAWGDRETQYF
TRBV5-1	.	.	TRBJ1-1	TGCGCCAGCAGCTTGTCCCGCCAGTTGAACACTGAAGCTTTCTTT	CASSLSRQLNTEAFF
TRBV11-2	.	TRBD2	TRBJ2-3	TGTGCCAGCAGCTTAGTGTCGGGGGGGGTTACAGATACGCAGTATTTT	CASSLVSGGVTDTQYF
TRBV29-1	.	.	TRBJ2-3	TGCAGCGTTGAACCCGGCACAGATACGCAGTATTTT	CSVEPGTDTQYF
TRBV6-5	.	TRBD1	TRBJ1-2	TGTGCCAGCAGCAAGGGACAGGGACACCATGGCTACACCTTC	CASSKGQGHHGYTF
TRBV19	.	.	TRBJ1-2	TGTGCCAGTACCCTAGGCTTTGGAGGGGATGGCTACACCTTC	CASTLGFGGDGYTF
TRBV14	once	TRBD1	TRBJ2-7	TGTGCCAGCAGCCTGACAGGGATCTACGAGCAGTACTTC	CASSLTGIYEQYF
TRBV5-1	.	.	TRBJ2-5	TGCGCCAGCAGCCGTCAAGAGACCCAGTACTTC	CASSRQETQYF
TRBV5-4	.	TRBD2	TRBJ2-3	TGTGCCAGCAGCTCACAAGCGGGGACGCAGTATTTT	CASSSQAGTQYF
TRBV7-9	.	.	TRBJ2-2	TGTGCCAGCAGCTTAGCACGAGGCGGGGTGCCAAAACTGACCGGGGAGCTGTTTTTT	CASSLARGGVPKLTGELFF
TRBV5-6	few	.	TRBJ1-6	TGTGCCAGCAGCTTGGTTGGACTCAATTCACCCCTCCACTTT	CASSLVGLNSPLHF